This TCR beta chain was observed in a study of blood T cell repertoires in COVID-19 (dated by TCRdb to the early 2020s). Study-wide context: The collaborator samples originated in the United States, Italy and Spain and spanned the acute and convalescent phases of COVID-19. The prospective study material was composed of cDNA or gDNA derived from T cells, B-cell-depleted T cells, or PBMCs. Subjects who had been exposed to COVID-19, were actively infected with it, or had recovered from it provided the deeply sampled blood TCRbeta repertoires that made up the dataset. The repertoires were made available in a free public database intended to serve as a resource for research on the immune response to SARS-CoV-2. The samples were drawn from two sources: the first 160 participants of the ongoing ImmuneRACE study, and over 950 subjects contributed by 6 global collaborators. A de-identified subject ID, COVID-19 status, age in years and sex were almost always included in the sample metadata. HLA class I and class II types, where available, came from metadata supplied by the sample provider rather than from assay-based typing.

TCRbeta CDR3 regions were amplified from genomic DNA by means of the immunoSEQ Assay, a bias-controlled multiplex PCR. The published analysis was carried out like this. Within the assay, amplification of reference gene primers was used to estimate how many nucleated cells each sample contained. To quantify the absolute abundance of each unique TCRbeta CDR3 rearrangement, sequence reads were collapsed and filtered. For each sample, productive Simpson clonality was calculated as the square root of Simpson's diversity index across productive rearrangements. The source is immuneACCESS, and TCRdb retained only in-frame sequences with V and J called. Part of the clones is not carried over; for the studies checked, unresolved V genes explain less than half of this, and the remainder is unexplained. The V and J calls and clone size were taken over from that table, and D and trimming were inferred from the DNA. Across this sample there are tens of thousands of clones, with about 91% seen only once. Approximately 6.4% of the sample is held by the ten biggest clonotypes.

As concerns this clone: Its target antigen remains unknown. Per-nucleotide qualities are absent, and no much larger clonotype sits a single base away.

Each collaborating institution followed its own protocols to collect whole blood in K2EDTA tubes. For TCRbeta analysis, collaborators shipped samples as frozen whole blood, isolated PBMCs, or DNA extracted from either of those sample types. CDR1 and CDR2, per the germline V gene, are MGHDK and SYGVNS. The V end gives up 4 bases and the J end 5 bases, leaving 15 bases in the junction not matched to a gene. Measured from the cysteine to the phenylalanine, the CDR3 is 17 residues long. Only CDR3 DNA is held: 51 bases, read in frame from base 1. Here is what the overall study found, with its caveats: Clinical and demographic metadata were provided uncurated, with the amount varying by source and participant.

This receptor was identified in a woman aged 50 to 60 with acute or convalescent COVID-19. The sample consisted of peripheral blood. The sequence links TRBV25-1 to TRBJ1-1, with 8 middle bases fitting TRBD1. CDR3 reads: CASSGYSTGGSRTEAFF. The DNA is TGTGCCAGCAGTGGATATTCAACAGGGGGGTCAAGGACTGAAGCTTTCTTT.